This TCR beta chain was found in a study of cytomegalovirus exposure and HLA in healthy donors. General study findings and limits: In vitro experiments confirmed that three CMV-associated chains were specific for CMV antigens. Researchers catalogued approximately 160 TCR beta chains as cytomegalovirus-associated.

This clone was detected many times. What it binds is not known. 13 Jbeta primers and 60 Vbeta primers were used for the PCR. Profiled with immunoSEQ multiplex PCR; TCRdb holds only in-frame clones, not every one. Of more than 100,000 clones in the sample, 8.9% were seen once. J was trimmed by 9 bases and V by 9 bases; bases with no gene match: 5. Germline loops: CDR1 MNHNY, CDR2 SVGAGI (reference sequence). The CDR3 covers 13 residues. The specimen was PBMCs. This chain links TRBV6-6 with TRBJ2-2; 12 nucleotides align to TRBD2. The source is a woman between 40 and 50 years old in good health and CMV-seropositive. CDR3 loop: CASSSGGARELFF. The CDR3 nucleotides are TGTGCCAGTTCTAGCGGGGGGGCGAGGGAGCTGTTTTTT.